This TCR beta chain was captured by sequencing in a study of early T cells in non-severe SARS-CoV-2 infection. For the study at large: Alpha and beta chains were unpaired, from unsorted whole-blood bulk RNA.

The study, taken as a whole, reports: The study's VDJdb matching favored anti-spike CD8 responses and missed private and CD4 specificities.

Researchers tagged individual cDNA molecules with unique molecular identifiers. TCRdb called the 5' RACE reads again in MiXCR, with one record for every CDR3 protein. The sample has tens of thousands of distinct CDR3 sequences, about 15% seen once. The ends were cut back, 3 bases at V and 6 bases at J, with 5 bases in the middle. Germline assignment: CDR1 MNHEY and CDR2 SMNVEV (reference sequence). This CDR3 is 12 amino acids long. This clonotype was recorded at least ten times. Its antigen remains unknown. This rearrangement joins TRBV27 to TRBJ2-2; D remains unclear. The sequenced sample consisted of whole blood. The sequence derives from an adult who was a healthcare worker with PCR-confirmed SARS-CoV-2 infection or an uninfected control (not recorded which). The CDR3 sequence: CASSFRAGELFF. DNA of the CDR3: TGTGCCAGCAGTTTTAGGGCCGGGGAGCTGTTTTTT.